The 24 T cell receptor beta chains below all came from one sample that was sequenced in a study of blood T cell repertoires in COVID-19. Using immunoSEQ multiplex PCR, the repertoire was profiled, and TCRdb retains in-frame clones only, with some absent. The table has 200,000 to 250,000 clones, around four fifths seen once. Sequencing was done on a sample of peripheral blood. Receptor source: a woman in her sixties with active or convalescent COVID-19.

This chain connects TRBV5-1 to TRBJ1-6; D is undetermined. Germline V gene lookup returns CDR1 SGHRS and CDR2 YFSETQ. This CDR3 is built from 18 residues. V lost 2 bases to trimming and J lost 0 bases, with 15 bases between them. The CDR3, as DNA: TGCGCCAGCAGCTTTAGTCCGAGGGCTGACTCCTATAATTCACCCCTCCACTTT. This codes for CASSFSPRADSYNSPLHF. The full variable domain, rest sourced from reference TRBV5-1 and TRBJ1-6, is KAGVTQTPRYLIKTRGQQVTLSCSPISGHRSVSWYQQTPGQGLQFLFEYFSETQRNKGNFPGRFSGRQFSNSRSEMNVSTLELGDSALYLCASSFSPRADSYNSPLHFGNGTRLTVT.

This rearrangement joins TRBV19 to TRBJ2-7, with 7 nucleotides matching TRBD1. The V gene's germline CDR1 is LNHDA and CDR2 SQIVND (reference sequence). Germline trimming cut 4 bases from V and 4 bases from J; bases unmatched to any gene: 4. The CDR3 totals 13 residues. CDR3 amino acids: CASSSKGAYEQYF. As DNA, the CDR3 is TGTGCCAGTAGTAGCAAGGGGGCATACGAGCAGTACTTC.

DNA for the CDR3: TGTGCCAGCAGTGAACAAGGGGGCAATCAGCCCCAGCATTTT. It codes for CASSEQGGNQPQHF. The chain couples TRBV6-1 to TRBJ1-5, with a tentative D call TRBD1 (5 bases). This CDR3 comprises 14 residues. V was pared by 2 bases and J by 2 bases, with 7 bases between. CDR1 is MNHNS and CDR2 is SASEGT in the germline V gene.

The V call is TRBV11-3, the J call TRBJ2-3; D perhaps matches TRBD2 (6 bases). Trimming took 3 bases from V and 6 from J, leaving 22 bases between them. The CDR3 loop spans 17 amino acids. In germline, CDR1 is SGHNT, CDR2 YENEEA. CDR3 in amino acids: CASSLGRLGTKSDTQYF. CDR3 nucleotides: TGTGCCAGCAGCTTGGGCCGACTAGGAACTAAGTCGGATACGCAGTATTTT.

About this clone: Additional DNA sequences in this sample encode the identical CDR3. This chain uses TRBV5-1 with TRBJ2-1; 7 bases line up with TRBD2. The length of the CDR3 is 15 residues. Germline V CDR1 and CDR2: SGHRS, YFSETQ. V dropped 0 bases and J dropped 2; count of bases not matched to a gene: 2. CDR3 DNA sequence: TGCGCCAGCAGCTTGGTCGCGGGAGCCTACAATGAGCAGTTCTTC. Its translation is CASSLVAGAYNEQFF.

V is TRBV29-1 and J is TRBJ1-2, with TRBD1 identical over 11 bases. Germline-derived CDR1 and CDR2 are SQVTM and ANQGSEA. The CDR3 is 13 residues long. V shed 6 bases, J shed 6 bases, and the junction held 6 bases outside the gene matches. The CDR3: CSVRTGGADGYTF. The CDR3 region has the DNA TGCAGCGTCCGGACAGGGGGCGCGGATGGCTACACCTTC.

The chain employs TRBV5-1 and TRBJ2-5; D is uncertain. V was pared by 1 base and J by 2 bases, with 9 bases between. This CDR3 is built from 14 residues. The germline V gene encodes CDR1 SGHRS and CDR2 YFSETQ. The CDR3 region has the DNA TGCGCCAGCAGCTTGAGCATGCCACAAGAGACCCAGTACTTC. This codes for CASSLSMPQETQYF.

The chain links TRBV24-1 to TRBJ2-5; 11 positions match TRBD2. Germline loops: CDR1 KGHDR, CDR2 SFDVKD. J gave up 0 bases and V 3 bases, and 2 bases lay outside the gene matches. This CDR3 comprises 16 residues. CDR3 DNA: TGTGCCACCAGTGATACTAGCGGGGGTAACCAAGAGACCCAGTACTTC. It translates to CATSDTSGGNQETQYF.

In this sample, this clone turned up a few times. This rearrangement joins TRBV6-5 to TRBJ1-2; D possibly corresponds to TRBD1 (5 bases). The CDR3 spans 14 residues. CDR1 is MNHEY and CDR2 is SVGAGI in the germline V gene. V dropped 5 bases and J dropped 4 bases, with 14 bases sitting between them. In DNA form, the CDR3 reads TGTGCCAGCAGTCCACAAGGGGTGACCTATGGCTACACCTTC. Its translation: CASSPQGVTYGYTF.

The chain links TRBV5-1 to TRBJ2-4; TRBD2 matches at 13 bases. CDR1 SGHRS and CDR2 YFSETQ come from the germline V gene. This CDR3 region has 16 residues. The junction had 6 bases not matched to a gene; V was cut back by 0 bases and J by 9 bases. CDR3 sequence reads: CASSLGGLAGDVIQYF. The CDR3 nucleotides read TGCGCCAGCAGCTTGGGAGGACTAGCGGGAGATGTCATTCAGTACTTC.

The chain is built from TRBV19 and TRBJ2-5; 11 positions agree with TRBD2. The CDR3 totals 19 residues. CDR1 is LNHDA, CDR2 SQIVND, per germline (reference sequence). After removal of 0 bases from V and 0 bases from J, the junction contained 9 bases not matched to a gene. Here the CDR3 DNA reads TGTGCCAGTAGTATAGACGGCGGCTCTAGCGGGGGGTACCAAGAGACCCAGTACTTC. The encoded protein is CASSIDGGSSGGYQETQYF. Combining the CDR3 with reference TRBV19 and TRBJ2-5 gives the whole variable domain DGGITQSPKYLFRKEGQNVTLSCEQNLNHDAMYWYRQDPGQGLRLIYYSQIVNDFQKGDIAEGYSVSREKKESFPLTVTSAQKNPTAFYLCASSIDGGSSGGYQETQYFGPGTRLLVL.

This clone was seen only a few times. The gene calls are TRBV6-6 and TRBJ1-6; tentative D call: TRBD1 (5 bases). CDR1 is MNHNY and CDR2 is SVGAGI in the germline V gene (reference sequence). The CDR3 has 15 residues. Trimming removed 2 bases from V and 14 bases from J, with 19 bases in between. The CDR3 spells CASSYPPAGRDSLHF. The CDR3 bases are TGTGCCAGCAGTTACCCCCCTGCAGGGCGGGATTCCCTCCACTTT.

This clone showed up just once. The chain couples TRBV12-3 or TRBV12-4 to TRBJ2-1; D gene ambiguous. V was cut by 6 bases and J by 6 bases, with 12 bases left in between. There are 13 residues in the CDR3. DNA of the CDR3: TGTGCCAGCAGCCGACTTAGTGGCAATGAGCAGTTCTTC. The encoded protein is CASSRLSGNEQFF.

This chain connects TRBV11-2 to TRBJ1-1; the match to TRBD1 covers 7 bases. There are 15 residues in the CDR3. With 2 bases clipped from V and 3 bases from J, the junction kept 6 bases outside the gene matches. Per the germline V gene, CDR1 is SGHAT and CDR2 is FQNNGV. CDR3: CASSLYGGGYTEAFF. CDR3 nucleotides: TGTGCCAGCAGCTTATATGGAGGGGGCTACACTGAAGCTTTCTTT.

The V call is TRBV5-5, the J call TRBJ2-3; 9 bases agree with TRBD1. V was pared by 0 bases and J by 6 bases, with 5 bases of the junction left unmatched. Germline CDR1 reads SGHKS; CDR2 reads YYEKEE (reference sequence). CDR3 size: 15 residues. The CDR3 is CASSLEGTGPDTQYF. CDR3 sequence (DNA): TGTGCCAGCAGCTTGGAGGGGACAGGGCCGGATACGCAGTATTTT.

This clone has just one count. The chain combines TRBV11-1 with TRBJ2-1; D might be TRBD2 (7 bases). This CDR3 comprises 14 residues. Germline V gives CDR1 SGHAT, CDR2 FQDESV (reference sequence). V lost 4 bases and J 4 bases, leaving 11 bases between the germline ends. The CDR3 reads CASSSGGLYNEQFF. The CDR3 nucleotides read TGTGCCAGCAGCTCGGGGGGCCTTTACAATGAGCAGTTCTTC.

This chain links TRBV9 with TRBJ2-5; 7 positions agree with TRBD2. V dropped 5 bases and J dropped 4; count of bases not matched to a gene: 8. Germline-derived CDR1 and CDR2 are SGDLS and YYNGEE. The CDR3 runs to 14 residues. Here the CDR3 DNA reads TGTGCCAGCAGTAGTCGACTAGCTATAGAGACCCAGTACTTC. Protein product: CASSSRLAIETQYF.

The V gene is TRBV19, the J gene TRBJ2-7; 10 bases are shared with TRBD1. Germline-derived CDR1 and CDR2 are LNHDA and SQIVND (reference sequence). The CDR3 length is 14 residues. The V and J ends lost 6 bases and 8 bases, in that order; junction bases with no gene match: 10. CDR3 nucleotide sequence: TGTGCCAGTAGCCCGGGACAGGGGCTGGGAAAGCAGTACTTC. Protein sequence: CASSPGQGLGKQYF.

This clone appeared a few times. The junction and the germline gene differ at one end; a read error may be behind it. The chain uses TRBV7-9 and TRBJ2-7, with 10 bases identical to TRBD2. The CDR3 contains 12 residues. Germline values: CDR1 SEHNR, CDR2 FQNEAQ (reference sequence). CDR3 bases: TGTGCCAGCAGCCTAGCGGGAGACGAGCAGTACTTC. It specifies CASSLAGDEQYF.

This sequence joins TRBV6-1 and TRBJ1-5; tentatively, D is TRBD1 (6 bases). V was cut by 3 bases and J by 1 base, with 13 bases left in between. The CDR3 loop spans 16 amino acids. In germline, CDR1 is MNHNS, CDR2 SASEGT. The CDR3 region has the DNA TGTGCCAGCAGTGATCCGGGGACACCCAGCAATCAGCCCCAGCATTTT. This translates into CASSDPGTPSNQPQHF.

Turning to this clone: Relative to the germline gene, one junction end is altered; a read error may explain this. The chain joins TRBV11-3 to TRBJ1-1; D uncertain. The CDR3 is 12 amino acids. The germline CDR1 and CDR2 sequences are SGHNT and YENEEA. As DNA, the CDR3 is TGTGCCAGCAGCTTACAAACCACTGAGGCTTTCTTT. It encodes CASSLQTTEAFF.

The chain's CDR3 is CASSLDRGVSGANVLTF. CDR3 bases: TGTGCCAGCAGCTTGGACAGGGGGGTCTCTGGGGCCAACGTCCTGACTTTC. The chain joins TRBV5-8 to TRBJ2-6, with 8 bases aligning to TRBD1. This CDR3 is built from 17 residues. Looked up from germline, CDR1 is SGHTS and CDR2 is YDEGEE. After removal of 0 bases from V and 0 bases from J, the junction contained 2 bases not matched to a gene.

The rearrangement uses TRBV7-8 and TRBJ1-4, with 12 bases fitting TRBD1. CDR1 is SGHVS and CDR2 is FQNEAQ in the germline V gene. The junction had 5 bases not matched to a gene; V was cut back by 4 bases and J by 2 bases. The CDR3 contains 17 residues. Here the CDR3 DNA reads TGTGCCAGCAGCTCTAGGGACAGGGGGCGTACTAATGAAAAACTGTTTTTT. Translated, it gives CASSSRDRGRTNEKLFF.

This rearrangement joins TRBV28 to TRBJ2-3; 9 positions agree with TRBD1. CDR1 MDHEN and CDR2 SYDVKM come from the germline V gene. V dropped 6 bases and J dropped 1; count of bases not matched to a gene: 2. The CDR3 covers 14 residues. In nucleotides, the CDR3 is TGTGCCAGCAGGACAGGGGGGCGCACAGATACGCAGTATTTT. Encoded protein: CASRTGGRTDTQYF. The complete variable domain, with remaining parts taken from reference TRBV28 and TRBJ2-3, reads DVKVTQSSRYLVKRTGEKVFLECVQDMDHENMFWYRQDPGLGLRLIYFSYDVKMKEKGDIPEGYSVSREKKERFSLILESASTNQTSMYLCASRTGGRTDTQYFGPGTRLTVL.